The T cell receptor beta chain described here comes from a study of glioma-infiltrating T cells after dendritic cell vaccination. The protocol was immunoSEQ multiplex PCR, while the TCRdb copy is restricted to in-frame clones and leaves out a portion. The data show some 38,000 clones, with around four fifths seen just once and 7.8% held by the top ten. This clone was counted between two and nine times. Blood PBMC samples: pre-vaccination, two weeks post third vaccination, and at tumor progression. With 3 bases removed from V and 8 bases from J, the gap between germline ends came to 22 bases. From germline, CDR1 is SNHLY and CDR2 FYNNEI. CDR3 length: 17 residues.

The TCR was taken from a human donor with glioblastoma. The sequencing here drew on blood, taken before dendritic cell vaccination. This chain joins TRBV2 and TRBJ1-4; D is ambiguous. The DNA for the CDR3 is TGTGCCAGCAGTGACTTGACGGTCCTAAAAGGTAGCGAAAAACTGTTTTTT. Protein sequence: CASSDLTVLKGSEKLFF.